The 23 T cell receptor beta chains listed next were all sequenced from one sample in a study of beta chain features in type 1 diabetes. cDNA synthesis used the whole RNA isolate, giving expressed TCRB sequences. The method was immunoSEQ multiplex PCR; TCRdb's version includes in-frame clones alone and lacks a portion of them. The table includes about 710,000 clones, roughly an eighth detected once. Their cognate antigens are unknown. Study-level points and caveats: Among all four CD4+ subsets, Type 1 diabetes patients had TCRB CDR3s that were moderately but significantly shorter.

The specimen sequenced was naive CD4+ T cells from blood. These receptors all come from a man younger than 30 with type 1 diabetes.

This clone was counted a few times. CDR3: CASSTSSGYGYGYTF. The DNA for the CDR3 is TGTGCCAGCAGCACTAGTTCAGGGTACGGCTATGGCTACACCTTC. The rearrangement uses TRBV7-9 and TRBJ1-2, with D maybe TRBD1 (5 bases). Trimming removed 5 bases at V and 4 bases at J, with 17 bases between. CDR1 and CDR2 (germline): SEHNR, FQNEAQ (reference sequence). The CDR3 totals 15 residues.

The CDR3 nucleotides are TGTGCCAGCAGCGTAGGGACGTCGGAGGGTCAAGAGACCCAGTACTTC. Translating it yields CASSVGTSEGQETQYF. V and J are TRBV9 and TRBJ2-5; tentative D call: TRBD2 (6 bases). CDR1 SGDLS and CDR2 YYNGEE come from the germline V gene. V was trimmed by 0 bases and J by 2 bases, leaving 14 bases between them. The CDR3 has 16 amino acids.

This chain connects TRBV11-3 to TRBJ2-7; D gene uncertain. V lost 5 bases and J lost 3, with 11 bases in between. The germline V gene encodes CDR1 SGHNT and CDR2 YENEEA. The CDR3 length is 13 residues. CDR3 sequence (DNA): TGTGCCAGCAGCCTGGCTGGGAACTACGAGCAGTACTTC. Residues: CASSLAGNYEQYF.

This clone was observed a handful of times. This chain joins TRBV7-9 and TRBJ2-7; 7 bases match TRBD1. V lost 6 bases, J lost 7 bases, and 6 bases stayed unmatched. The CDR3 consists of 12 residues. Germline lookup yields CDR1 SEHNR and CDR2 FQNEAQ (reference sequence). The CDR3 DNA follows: TGTGCCAGCAGTTTTAAGGACAGGGAGCAGTACTTC. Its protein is CASSFKDREQYF.

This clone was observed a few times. Here the CDR3 DNA reads TGTGCCAGCAGCTACGGAAGGGGTAGCACAGATACGCAGTATTTT. Translated: CASSYGRGSTDTQYF. V gene TRBV5-4 combines with J gene TRBJ2-3; TRBD1 is a possible D gene (5 bases). The V and J ends lost 3 bases and 0 bases respectively, with 11 bases between them. Germline CDR1 and CDR2: SGHNT and YYREEE (reference sequence). The CDR3 is 15 residues long.

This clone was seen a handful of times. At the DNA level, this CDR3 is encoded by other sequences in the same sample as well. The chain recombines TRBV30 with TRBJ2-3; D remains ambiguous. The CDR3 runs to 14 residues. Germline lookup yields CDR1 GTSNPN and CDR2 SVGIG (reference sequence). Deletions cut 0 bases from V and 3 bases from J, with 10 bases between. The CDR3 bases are TGTGCCTGGAGTGTGGGCGTAAGTACAGATACGCAGTATTTT. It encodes CAWSVGVSTDTQYF.

The CDR3 spells CSVEVSSTDTQYF. The CDR3 DNA follows: TGCAGCGTTGAGGTTTCTAGCACAGATACGCAGTATTTT. The rearrangement uses TRBV29-1 and TRBJ2-3, with D unresolved. Trimming pared 3 bases from V and 0 bases from J, leaving 7 bases between. Germline V lookup: CDR1 SQVTM, CDR2 ANQGSEA. The CDR3 length is 13 residues.

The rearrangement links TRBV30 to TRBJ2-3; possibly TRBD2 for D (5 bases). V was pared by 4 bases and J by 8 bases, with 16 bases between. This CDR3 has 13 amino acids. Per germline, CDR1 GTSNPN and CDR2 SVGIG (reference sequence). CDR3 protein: CAWTRGPRSTQYF. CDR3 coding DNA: TGTGCCTGGACCCGCGGGCCCAGGAGTACGCAGTATTTT.

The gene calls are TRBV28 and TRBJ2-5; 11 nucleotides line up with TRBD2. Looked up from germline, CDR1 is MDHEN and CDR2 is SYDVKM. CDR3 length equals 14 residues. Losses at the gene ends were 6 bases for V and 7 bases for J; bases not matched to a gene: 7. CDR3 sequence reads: CASSLLAGDATQYF. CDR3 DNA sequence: TGTGCCAGCAGCTTACTAGCGGGGGACGCGACCCAGTACTTC.

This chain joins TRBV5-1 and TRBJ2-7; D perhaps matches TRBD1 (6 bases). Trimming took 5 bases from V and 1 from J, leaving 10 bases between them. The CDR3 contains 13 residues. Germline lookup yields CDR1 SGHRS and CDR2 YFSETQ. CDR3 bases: TGCGCCAGCAGTACACAGGGATCCTACGAGCAGTACTTC. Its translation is CASSTQGSYEQYF.

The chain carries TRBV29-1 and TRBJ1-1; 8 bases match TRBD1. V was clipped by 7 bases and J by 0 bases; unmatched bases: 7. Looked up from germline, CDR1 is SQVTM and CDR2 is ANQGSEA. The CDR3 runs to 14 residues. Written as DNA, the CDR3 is TGCAGCGCCCTACCGACAGGGGTGAACACTGAAGCTTTCTTT. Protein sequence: CSALPTGVNTEAFF.

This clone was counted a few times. CDR3 in DNA: TGTGCCATCAGTGAGCGTCAGGGGGGGTCCTATGGCTACACCTTC. Encoded protein: CAISERQGGSYGYTF. The chain uses TRBV10-3 and TRBJ1-2; 7 bases align to TRBD1. Germline lookup yields CDR1 ENHRY and CDR2 SYGVKD. CDR3 length: 15 amino acids. The ends lost 2 bases at V and 4 bases at J; junction bases unmatched: 7.

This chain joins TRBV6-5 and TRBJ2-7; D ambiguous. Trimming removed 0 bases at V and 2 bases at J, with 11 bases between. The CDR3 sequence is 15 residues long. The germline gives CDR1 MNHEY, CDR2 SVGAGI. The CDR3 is CASSYSSGDAYEQYF. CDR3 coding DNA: TGTGCCAGCAGTTACTCGTCAGGCGATGCCTACGAGCAGTACTTC.

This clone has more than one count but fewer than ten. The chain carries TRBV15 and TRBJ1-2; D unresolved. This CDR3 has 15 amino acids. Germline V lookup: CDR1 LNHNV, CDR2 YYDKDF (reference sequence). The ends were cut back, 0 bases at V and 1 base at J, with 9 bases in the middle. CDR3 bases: TGTGCCACCAGCAGAGACCTCCGGGATAACTATGGCTACACCTTC. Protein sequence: CATSRDLRDNYGYTF.

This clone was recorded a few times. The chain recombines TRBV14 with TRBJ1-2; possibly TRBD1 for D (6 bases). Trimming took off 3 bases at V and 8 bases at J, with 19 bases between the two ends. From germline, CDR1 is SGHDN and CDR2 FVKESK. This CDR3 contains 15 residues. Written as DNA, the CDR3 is TGTGCCAGCAGCCACGCAAGCACAGGGACGAGAGGCTACACCTTC. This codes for CASSHASTGTRGYTF.

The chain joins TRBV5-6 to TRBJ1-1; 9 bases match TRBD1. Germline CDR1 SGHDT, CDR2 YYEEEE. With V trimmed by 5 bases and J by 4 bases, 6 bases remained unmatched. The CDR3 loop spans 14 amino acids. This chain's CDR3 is CASSLTGGITEAFF. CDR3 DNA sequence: TGTGCCAGCAGTTTGACAGGGGGTATCACTGAAGCTTTCTTT.

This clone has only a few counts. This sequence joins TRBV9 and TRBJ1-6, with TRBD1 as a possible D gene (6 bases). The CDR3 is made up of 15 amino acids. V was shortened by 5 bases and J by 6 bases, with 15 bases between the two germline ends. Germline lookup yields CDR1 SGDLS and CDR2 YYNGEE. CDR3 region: CASRAGTSLNSPLHF. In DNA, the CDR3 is TGTGCCAGCAGAGCCGGGACAAGTCTTAATTCACCCCTCCACTTT.

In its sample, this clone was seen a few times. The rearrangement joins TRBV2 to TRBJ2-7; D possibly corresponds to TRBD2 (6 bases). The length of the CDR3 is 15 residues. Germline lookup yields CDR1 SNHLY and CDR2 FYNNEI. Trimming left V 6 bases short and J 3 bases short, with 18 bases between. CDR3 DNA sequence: TGTGCCAGCAGGAGCGGGCCTCTAGCAGGCTACGAGCAGTACTTC. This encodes CASRSGPLAGYEQYF.

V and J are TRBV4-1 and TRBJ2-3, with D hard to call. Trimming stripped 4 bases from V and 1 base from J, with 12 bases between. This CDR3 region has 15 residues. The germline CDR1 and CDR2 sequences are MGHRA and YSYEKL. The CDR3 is CASSLGRVGTDTQYF. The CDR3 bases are TGCGCCAGCAGCCTAGGTAGGGTGGGCACAGATACGCAGTATTTT.

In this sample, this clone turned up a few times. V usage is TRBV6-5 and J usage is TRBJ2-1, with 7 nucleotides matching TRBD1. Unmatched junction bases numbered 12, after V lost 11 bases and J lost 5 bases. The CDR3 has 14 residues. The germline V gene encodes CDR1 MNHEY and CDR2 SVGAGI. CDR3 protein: CAASRGQFHNEQFF. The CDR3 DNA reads TGTGCCGCCAGCAGGGGACAGTTCCACAATGAGCAGTTCTTC.

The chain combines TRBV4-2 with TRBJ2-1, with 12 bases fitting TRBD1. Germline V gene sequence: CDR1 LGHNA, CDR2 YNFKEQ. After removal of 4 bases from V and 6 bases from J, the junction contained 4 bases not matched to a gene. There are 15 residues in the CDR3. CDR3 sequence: CASSRTGQGANEQFF. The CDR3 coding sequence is TGTGCCAGCAGCCGTACGGGACAGGGGGCCAATGAGCAGTTCTTC.

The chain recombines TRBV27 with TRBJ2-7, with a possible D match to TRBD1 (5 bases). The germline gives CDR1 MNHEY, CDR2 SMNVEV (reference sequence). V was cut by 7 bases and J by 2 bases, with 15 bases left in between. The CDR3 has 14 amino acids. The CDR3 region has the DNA TGTGCCAGCAAATTCTCGACGGACACCTACGAGCAGTACTTC. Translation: CASKFSTDTYEQYF.

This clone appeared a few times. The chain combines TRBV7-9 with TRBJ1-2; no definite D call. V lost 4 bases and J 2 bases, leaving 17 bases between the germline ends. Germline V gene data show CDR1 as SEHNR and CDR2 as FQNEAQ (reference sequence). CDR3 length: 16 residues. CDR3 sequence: CASSSRPSVGNYGYTF. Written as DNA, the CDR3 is TGTGCCAGCAGCTCCCGCCCATCTGTGGGAAACTATGGCTACACCTTC.